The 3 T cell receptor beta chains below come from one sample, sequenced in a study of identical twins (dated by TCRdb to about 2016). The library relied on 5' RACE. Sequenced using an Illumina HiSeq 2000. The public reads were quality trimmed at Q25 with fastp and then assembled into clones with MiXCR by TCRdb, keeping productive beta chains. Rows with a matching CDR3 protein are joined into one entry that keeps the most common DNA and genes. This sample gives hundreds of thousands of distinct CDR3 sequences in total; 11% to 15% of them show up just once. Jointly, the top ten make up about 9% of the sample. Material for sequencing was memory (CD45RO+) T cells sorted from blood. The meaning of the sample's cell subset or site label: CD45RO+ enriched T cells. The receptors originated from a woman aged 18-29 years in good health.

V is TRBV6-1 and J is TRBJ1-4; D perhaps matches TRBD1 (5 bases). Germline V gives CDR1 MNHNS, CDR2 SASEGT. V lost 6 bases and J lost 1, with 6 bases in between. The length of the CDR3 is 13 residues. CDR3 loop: CASRRGTNEKLFF. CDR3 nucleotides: TGTGCCAGCAGGAGGGGAACTAATGAAAAACTGTTTTTT.

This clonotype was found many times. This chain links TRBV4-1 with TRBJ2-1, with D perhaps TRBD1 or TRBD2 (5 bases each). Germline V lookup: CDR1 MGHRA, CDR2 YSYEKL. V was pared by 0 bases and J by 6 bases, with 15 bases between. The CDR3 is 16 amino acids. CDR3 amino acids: CASSQERGWGSNEQFF. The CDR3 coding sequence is TGCGCCAGCAGCCAAGAACGAGGGTGGGGCTCCAATGAGCAGTTCTTC.

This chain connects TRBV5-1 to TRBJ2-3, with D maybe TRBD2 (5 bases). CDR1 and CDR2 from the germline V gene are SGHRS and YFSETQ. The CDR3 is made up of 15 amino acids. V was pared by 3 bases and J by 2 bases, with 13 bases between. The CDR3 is CASSSYGLNTDTQYF. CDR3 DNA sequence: TGCGCCAGCAGCTCATATGGACTCAACACAGATACGCAGTATTTT.